This T cell receptor beta chain was identified in a study of shared clonotypes between healthy human individuals. Libraries were prepared by immunoSEQ multiplex PCR; TCRdb keeps only in-frame clonotypes and omits some of them. This sample yields 1,400,000 or so clones, of which about 98.5% are seen a single time; over 0.3% belongs to the top ten. Sequenced: naive CD4+ T cells sorted from blood. Subset noted: CD45RA+ positively selected. The receptor was derived from a man aged 25-45 years in good health.

CDR3 loop: CASTTLTAGNTGELFF. CDR3 DNA sequence: TGTGCCAGTACCACCCTTACCGCGGGGAACACCGGGGAGCTGTTTTTT. This chain uses TRBV19 with TRBJ2-2, with D possibly TRBD2 on 5 matching bases. V lost 7 bases to trimming and J lost 1 base, with 16 bases between them. Germline loops: CDR1 LNHDA, CDR2 SQIVND (reference sequence). There are 16 residues in the CDR3.